This TCR beta chain was sequenced during a study of T cell responses to AZD1222 COVID-19 vaccine. Whole-study findings and limits: Females outnumbered males among donors, who were mostly white British; clonal diversity was possibly underestimated. Recipients of two AZD1222 doses showed rising Spike-specific TCR breadth and depth.

CDR1 is SGHRS and CDR2 is YFSETQ in the germline V gene. V was clipped by 2 bases and J by 7 bases; unmatched bases: 2. The CDR3 loop spans 12 amino acids. TCRdb keeps only in-frame clones here, not all; method: immunoSEQ multiplex PCR. The data contain roughly 120,000 clones, roughly 87% of them singletons. Regarding this clone: The target antigen is unknown.

Second-dose recipients at about 4 or about 12 weeks were treated as one pooled group. This receptor was obtained from an adult who received the AZD1222 COVID-19 vaccine. The chain recombines TRBV5-1 with TRBJ1-2, with TRBD1 matching over 7 bases. Sequenced material: peripheral blood, taken 28 days after the second AZD1222 dose. DNA for the CDR3: TGCGCCAGCAGCTTTGGGACAGCTGGCTACACCTTC. Encoded protein: CASSFGTAGYTF.